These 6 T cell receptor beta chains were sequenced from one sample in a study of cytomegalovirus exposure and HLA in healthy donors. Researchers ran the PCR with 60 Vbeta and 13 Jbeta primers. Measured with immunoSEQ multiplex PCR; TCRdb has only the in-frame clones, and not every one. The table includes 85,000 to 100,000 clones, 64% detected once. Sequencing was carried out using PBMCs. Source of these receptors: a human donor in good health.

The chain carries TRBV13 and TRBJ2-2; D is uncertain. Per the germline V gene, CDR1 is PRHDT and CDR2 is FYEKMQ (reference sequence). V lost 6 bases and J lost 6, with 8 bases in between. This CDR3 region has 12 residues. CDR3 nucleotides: TGTGCCAGCAGTCGCGTGGCCGGGGAGCTGTTTTTT. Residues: CASSRVAGELFF. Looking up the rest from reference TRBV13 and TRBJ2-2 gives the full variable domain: AAGVIQSPRHLIKEKRETATLKCYPIPRHDTVYWYQQGPGQDPQFLISFYEKMQSDKGSIPDRFSAQQFSDYHSELNMSSLELGDSALYFCASSRVAGELFFGEGSRLTVL.

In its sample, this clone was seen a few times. CDR3 coding DNA: TGCAGCGTTGGCGGGGGGTCAGGGTGGGAGACCCAGTACTTC. Its protein product is CSVGGGSGWETQYF. V gene TRBV29-1 combines with J gene TRBJ2-5; 8 positions match TRBD2. Germline V lookup: CDR1 SQVTM, CDR2 ANQGSEA. This CDR3 is 14 amino acids long. The V and J ends lost 4 bases and 5 bases, in that order; junction bases with no gene match: 9. The full variable domain, with the rest looked up from reference TRBV29-1 and TRBJ2-5, is SAVISQKPSRDICQRGTSLTIQCQVDSQVTMMFWYRQQPGQSLTLIATANQGSEATYESGFVIDKFPISRPNLTFSTLTVSNMSPEDSSIYLCSVGGGSGWETQYFGPGTRLLVL.

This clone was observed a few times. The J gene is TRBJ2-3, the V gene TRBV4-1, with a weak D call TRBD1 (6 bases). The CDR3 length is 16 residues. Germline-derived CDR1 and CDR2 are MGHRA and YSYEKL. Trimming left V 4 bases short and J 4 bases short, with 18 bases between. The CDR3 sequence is CASSLSAGGMPDTQYF. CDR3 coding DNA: TGCGCCAGCAGCCTTTCGGCTGGGGGCATGCCAGATACGCAGTATTTT.

CDR3 residues: CASSGNYGYTF. DNA for the CDR3: TGTGCCAGTTCAGGGAACTATGGCTACACCTTC. J is TRBJ1-2 and V is TRBV25-1, with D maybe TRBD1 (5 bases). The CDR3 loop spans 11 amino acids. The V and J ends lost 9 bases and 2 bases respectively, with 7 bases between them. CDR1 is MGHDK and CDR2 is SYGVNS in the germline V gene.

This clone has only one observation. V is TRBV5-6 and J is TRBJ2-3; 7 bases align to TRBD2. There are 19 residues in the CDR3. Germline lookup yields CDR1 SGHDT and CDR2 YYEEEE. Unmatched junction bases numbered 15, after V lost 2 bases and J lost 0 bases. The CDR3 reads CASSFLLGGGLYSTDTQYF. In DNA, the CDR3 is TGTGCCAGCAGCTTCCTCCTTGGCGGGGGACTTTATAGCACAGATACGCAGTATTTT.

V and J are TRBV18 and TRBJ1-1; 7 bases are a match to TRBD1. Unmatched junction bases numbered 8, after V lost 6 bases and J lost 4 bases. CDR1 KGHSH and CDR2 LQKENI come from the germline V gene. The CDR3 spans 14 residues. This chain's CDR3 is CASSQGQVRTEAFF. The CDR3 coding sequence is TGTGCCAGCTCCCAAGGACAGGTTCGCACTGAAGCTTTCTTT.